Described below is a single T cell receptor (beta chain) sequence and its context. The study ran its PCR with 60 Vbeta and 13 Jbeta primers. Using immunoSEQ multiplex PCR, the repertoire was profiled, and TCRdb retains in-frame clones only, with some absent. This sample yields around 200,000 clones, of which roughly 78% are seen a single time; approximately 4% belongs to the top ten. This record belongs to a study of cytomegalovirus exposure and HLA in healthy donors. The CDR3 contains 17 residues. The germline V gene encodes CDR1 SGHVS and CDR2 FQNEAQ. Trimming cost V 1 base and J 0 bases, with 10 bases left between them.

The sequence derives from a woman aged 30 to 39 in good health and CMV-seropositive. The chain couples TRBV7-8 to TRBJ2-6; D might be TRBD1 (5 bases). The source material was PBMCs. CDR3: CASSLVGRGSGANVLTF. The CDR3 bases are TGTGCCAGCAGCTTAGTGGGGCGAGGCTCTGGGGCCAACGTCCTGACTTTC.